These T cell receptor beta chains were read from a single sample in a study of beta chain features in type 1 diabetes. Only in-frame clones appear in the TCRdb table, and some are missing; sequencing was by immunoSEQ multiplex PCR. Of more than 50,000 clones detected, approximately 62% appear once; the ten largest clones hold roughly 2%. The sequencing sample was made of Tregs from blood. Receptors were obtained from a young woman in good health. Both conserved end residues are trimmed from each CDR3. Fields, in order: J gene, V gene, CDR3 protein.

TRBJ1-2	TRBV6-5	ASSYSSTGYPGYT
TRBJ2-5	TRBV9	ASSVGLAAQETQY
TRBJ2-1	TRBV2	ASRGQYNEQF
TRBJ2-1	TRBV27	ASSSSDSYNEQF
TRBJ2-6	TRBV14	ASSPGGANVLT
TRBJ1-4	TRBV5-1	ASSSAPPEKLF
TRBJ1-1	TRBV9	ASSVIPDTEAF
TRBJ2-2	TRBV29-1	SVGTGGPGTGELF
TRBJ2-7	TRBV6-5	ASSYSSGTSHYEQY
TRBJ1-2	TRBV18	ASSPRQGLDGYT
TRBJ1-2	TRBV7-2	ASSLWAGEGYT
TRBJ1-1	TRBV18	ASSPPAGGTEAF
TRBJ1-2	TRBV11-2	ASSSLMDSHGYT
TRBJ1-1	TRBV6-5	ASSYTSQGPAEAF
TRBJ1-5	TRBV2	ASSGTGGSQPQH
TRBJ1-2	TRBV5-1	ASSWEPQGARNGYT
TRBJ2-7	TRBV5-1	ASSLVGQGAFEQY
TRBJ1-1	TRBV7-9	ASSLQGANTEAF
TRBJ2-7	TRBV6-5	ASSYSALGSYEQY
TRBJ2-7	TRBV7-9	ASSFMGGRWGPYEQY
TRBJ2-3	TRBV5-1	ASSLARGTDTQY
TRBJ1-1	TRBV6-1	ASSEVNGNTEAF
TRBJ2-1	TRBV30	AWSPPHGTVKYNEQF
TRBJ1-1	TRBV4-2	ASSQAGRADSEAF
TRBJ2-7	TRBV4-2	ASSVGQVSSYEQY
TRBJ2-7	TRBV10-3	AISDFRVENTYEQY
TRBJ2-1	TRBV28	ASGGLLNEQF
TRBJ2-2	TRBV6-6	ASSSTGFGELF
TRBJ1-2	TRBV19	ASSPPLDSVRYGYT
TRBJ2-1	TRBV4-2	ASSQESSGRSYNEQF
TRBJ2-5	TRBV4-1	ASSQDSGGAKTQY
TRBJ2-5	TRBV4-3	ASSRDREETQY
TRBJ1-4	TRBV27	ASSGTATNEKLF
TRBJ2-3	TRBV5-1	ASSNRQGTDTQY
TRBJ2-5	TRBV6-1	ASSGQWTGGLETQY
TRBJ1-2	TRBV7-9	ASSFSQINYGYT
TRBJ1-1	TRBV7-2	ASSSGTANTEAF
TRBJ2-4	TRBV27	ASTSRGNIQY
TRBJ2-1	TRBV2	ASSRGLAGVNEQF
TRBJ2-2	TRBV11-3	ASSLGSGRAVAGELF
TRBJ2-2	TRBV10-2	ASSDRAGTGELF